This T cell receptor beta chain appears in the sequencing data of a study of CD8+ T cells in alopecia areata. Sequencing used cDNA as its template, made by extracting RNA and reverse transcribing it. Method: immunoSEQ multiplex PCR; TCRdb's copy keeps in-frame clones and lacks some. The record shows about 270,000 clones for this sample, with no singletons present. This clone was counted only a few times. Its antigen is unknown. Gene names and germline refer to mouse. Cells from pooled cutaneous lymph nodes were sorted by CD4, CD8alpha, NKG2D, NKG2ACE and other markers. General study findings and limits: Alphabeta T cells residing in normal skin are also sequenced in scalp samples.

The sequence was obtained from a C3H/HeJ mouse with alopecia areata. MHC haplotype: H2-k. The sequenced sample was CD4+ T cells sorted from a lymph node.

The CDR3 reads CASSDAGTTANSDYTF. Incomplete CDR3 DNA: TGTGCCAGCAGTGATGCTGGGACAACTGCAAACTCC. V usage is TRBV13-1 and J usage is TRBJ1-2; TRBD1 might be the D (6 bases). The read is 4 residues too short to cover the CDR3 end, so that end is filled in from the germline J gene. Trimming shortened V by 0 bases and J by 0 bases, and 12 bases separated the two germline ends. There are 16 residues in the CDR3. CDR1 and CDR2 (germline): NSHNY, SYGAGN.